This T cell receptor beta chain was recorded in a study of blood T cell repertoires in COVID-19. Study-wide context: Acute-phase and convalescent COVID-19 samples originated in the United States, Italy and Spain. Nucleic acid was either cDNA or gDNA, and it came from T cells, B-cell-depleted T cells, or PBMCs.

Measured with immunoSEQ multiplex PCR; TCRdb has only the in-frame clones, and not every one. The sample holds roughly 35,000 clones, nearly 80% seen once. In germline, CDR1 is SQVTM, CDR2 ANQGSEA. With 4 bases clipped from V and 5 bases from J, the junction kept 7 bases outside the gene matches. CDR3 length equals 13 residues. The sequence was obtained from a man older than 75 with acute or convalescent COVID-19. The chain recombines TRBV29-1 with TRBJ2-7; the match to TRBD2 covers 8 bases. The sequencing sample was made of peripheral blood. In nucleotides, the CDR3 is TGCAGCGTTGGTTCGGCGGGGGGCCACGAGCAGTACTTC. It is translated as CSVGSAGGHEQYF.